This entry features one T cell receptor (beta chain) sequence. The antigen is not known. This sample stems from a study of cytomegalovirus exposure and HLA in healthy donors. The study ran its PCR with 60 Vbeta and 13 Jbeta primers. Authors' analysis steps: Roughly 11 million shared chains were among around 80 million unique TCR beta chains counted in a later analysis. TCRdb's copy holds only in-frame clones and misses some; the assay was immunoSEQ multiplex PCR. V, J and clone size are those of that table, while D and trimming were read from the DNA. The sample contains 55,000 or so clones, roughly 74% of which appear only once. Findings and caveats of the study: Evidence from a later analysis indicated that most CMV-associated TCR beta chains looked HLA-restricted. Excluded: some indistinguishable V segments such as TRBV6-2 and TRBV6-3. Follow-up analysis found HLA locus-dependent TCR association rates, highest for DRB1 and lowest for HLA-C.

Germline CDR1 reads MGHRA; CDR2 reads YSYEKL. The V end was cut by 8 bases, the J end by 4 bases, with 20 bases between. The CDR3 runs to 15 residues. The TCR was taken from a female donor in good health and CMV-seronegative. Sequenced: PBMCs. The genes are TRBV4-1 and TRBJ1-2; D is possibly TRBD1 (6 bases). CDR3 DNA sequence: TGCGCCAGCCGCGAGACAGGCGTTATGGGCTATGGCTACACCTTC. It codes for CASRETGVMGYGYTF.